What follows are 10 T cell receptor beta chains derived from one specimen sequenced in a study of T cells after yellow fever vaccination. A single record per CDR3 protein comes from TCRdb applying MiXCR to the 5' RACE reads. The table has approximately 580,000 distinct CDR3 sequences, about a sixth seen once. Sequencing was performed on PBMCs, taken less than 6 days after the first yellow fever vaccination. The origin of the receptors is a man aged 18 to 35 who received the YFV17D yellow fever vaccine.

The rearrangement links TRBV4-1 to TRBJ2-3; 8 positions agree with TRBD2. In germline, CDR1 is MGHRA, CDR2 YSYEKL. J was trimmed by 5 bases and V by 4 bases; bases with no gene match: 11. CDR3 size: 16 residues. Here the CDR3 reads CASSPPGGGALDTQYF. CDR3 sequence (DNA): TGCGCCAGCAGCCCTCCCGGGGGGGGGGCCTTAGATACGCAGTATTTT.

There are a few counts of this clonotype. The chain recombines TRBV5-1 with TRBJ1-6; no definite D call. The CDR3 sequence is 14 residues long. Germline CDR1 and CDR2: SGHRS and YFSETQ. Trimming pared 3 bases from V and 8 bases from J, leaving 12 bases between. The chain's CDR3 is CASSWEGFDSPLHF. As DNA, the CDR3 is TGCGCCAGCAGCTGGGAAGGGTTCGATTCACCCCTCCACTTT.

The chain couples TRBV23-1 to TRBJ2-3; D tentatively reads TRBD1 or TRBD2 (5 bases each). TRBV23-1 is sorted into the ORF group, with uncertain function. The length of the CDR3 is 16 residues. The germline V and J ends were trimmed by 1 base and 1 base, with 12 bases remaining between them. The CDR3 nucleotides read TGCGCCAGCAGTCAATTGGTGGGACGTGGCACAGATACGCAGTATTTT. This translates into CASSQLVGRGTDTQYF.

This clonotype was seen more than once but under ten times. J is TRBJ2-7 and V is TRBV7-9; TRBD1 agrees at 9 bases. The CDR3 is 15 residues long. Per germline, CDR1 SEHNR and CDR2 FQNEAQ (reference sequence). The ends lost 0 bases at V and 6 bases at J; junction bases unmatched: 6. DNA of the CDR3: TGTGCCAGCAGCTTAGCACAGGGGGCGGTTGGCGAGCAGTACTTC. This gives the protein CASSLAQGAVGEQYF.

This chain uses TRBV4-1 with TRBJ1-6; TRBD1 might be the D (5 bases). This CDR3 contains 15 residues. Trimming pared 2 bases from V and 5 bases from J, leaving 10 bases between. CDR1 and CDR2 from the germline V gene are MGHRA and YSYEKL. CDR3 region: CASSQRDGDNSPLHF. For the CDR3, the DNA is TGCGCCAGCAGCCAAAGGGACGGAGATAATTCACCCCTCCACTTT.

This clonotype came up a few times. The CDR3 loop reads CASSPFMGQGDQPQHF. DNA for the CDR3: TGTGCCAGCTCACCATTCATGGGACAGGGTGATCAGCCCCAGCATTTT. J is TRBJ1-5 and V is TRBV18; 9 positions match TRBD1. CDR3 length: 16 residues. With 2 bases clipped from V and 5 bases from J, the junction kept 7 bases outside the gene matches. From germline, CDR1 is KGHSH and CDR2 LQKENI. Full variable domain (missing parts from reference TRBV18 and TRBJ1-5): NAGVMQNPRHLVRRRGQEARLRCSPMKGHSHVYWYRQLPEEGLKFMVYLQKENIIDESGMPKERFSAEFPKEGPSILRIQQVVRGDSAAYFCASSPFMGQGDQPQHFGDGTRLSIL.

This clonotype was detected a few times. The chain joins TRBV4-3 to TRBJ1-6; 9 nucleotides match TRBD1. The CDR3 is made up of 15 amino acids. Looked up from germline, CDR1 is LGHNA and CDR2 is YSLEER. V trimming: 2 bases; J trimming: 6 bases; junction bases outside the gene matches: 2. The CDR3 spells CASSQQQGANSPLHF. DNA for the CDR3: TGCGCCAGCAGCCAACAACAGGGGGCTAATTCACCCCTCCACTTT.

This clonotype was counted only a few times. This chain connects TRBV7-2 to TRBJ2-5; 7 bases map to TRBD2. CDR1 and CDR2 from the germline V gene are SGHTA and FQGNSA. The length of the CDR3 is 14 residues. Trimming cost V 5 bases and J 5 bases; bases outside gene matches: 8. The chain's CDR3 is CASSQQAGTETQYF. CDR3 DNA sequence: TGTGCCAGCAGCCAACAAGCGGGGACCGAGACCCAGTACTTC.

The V gene is TRBV7-2, the J gene TRBJ2-5, with a tentative D call TRBD2 (6 bases). Germline values: CDR1 SGHTA, CDR2 FQGNSA. This CDR3 comprises 15 residues. V was cut by 1 base and J by 9 bases, with 18 bases left in between. The chain's CDR3 is CASSLVGGDLMAQYF. The CDR3, as DNA: TGTGCCAGCAGCTTAGTTGGAGGGGATCTCATGGCCCAGTACTTC. The complete variable domain, with remaining parts taken from reference TRBV7-2 and TRBJ2-5, reads GAGVSQSPSNKVTEKGKDVELRCDPISGHTALYWYRQSLGQGLEFLIYFQGNSAPDKSGLPSDRFSAERTGGSVSTLTIQRTQQEDSAVYLCASSLVGGDLMAQYFGPGTRLLVL.

The CDR3 coding sequence is TGCGCCAGCAGGTACAGGGGGCCCACTACCTACACCGGGGAGCTGTTTTTT. Its protein is CASRYRGPTTYTGELFF. The chain links TRBV5-1 to TRBJ2-2; TRBD1 aligns across 9 bases. Unmatched junction bases numbered 11, after V lost 5 bases and J lost 3 bases. CDR1 and CDR2 (germline): SGHRS, YFSETQ. The CDR3 spans 17 residues.